The rows below give T cell receptor beta chains drawn from one sample of a study of cytomegalovirus exposure and HLA in healthy donors. TCRdb keeps only in-frame clones here, not all; method: immunoSEQ multiplex PCR. Among over 130,000 clones listed, 70% to 90% were seen once. Sequenced sample: PBMCs. These receptors all stem from a woman in her 40s in good health and CMV-seronegative. CDR3s include the opening cysteine and the closing phenylalanine or tryptophan. A D gene is named only where the DNA matches it firmly. Where a row states a size, it is once, few, many or the class of an expanded clone; other rows omit it.

CDR3 DNA: TGTGCCAGCAGTTTACCAGCAGGGGGCATCGGTGGCTACACCTTC
CDR3 protein: CASSLPAGGIGGYTF
J gene: TRBJ1-2
D gene: TRBD1
V gene: TRBV28
CDR3 length: 15
clone size: once

CDR3 DNA: TGCGCCAGCAGCCCGACAGGGGGTTACACAGATACGCAGTATTTT
CDR3 protein: CASSPTGGYTDTQYF
J gene: TRBJ2-3
D gene: TRBD1
V gene: TRBV5-1
CDR3 length: 15
clone size: -

CDR3 DNA: TGTGCCAGCTCACCAGACAGGGGGGCTCAAGAAAAACTGTTTTTT
CDR3 protein: CASSPDRGAQEKLFF
J gene: TRBJ1-4
D gene: TRBD1
V gene: TRBV18
CDR3 length: 15
clone size: -

CDR3 DNA: TGTGCCAGCAGCGCCACTACCGGGACAGGGGGCTACGAGCAGTACTTC
CDR3 protein: CASSATTGTGGYEQYF
J gene: TRBJ2-7
D gene: TRBD1
V gene: TRBV7-6
CDR3 length: 16
clone size: -

CDR3 DNA: TGCGCCAGCAGCGGCGGGACTAGCGGTAACAATGAGCAGTTCTTC
CDR3 protein: CASSGGTSGNNEQFF
J gene: TRBJ2-1
D gene: TRBD2
V gene: TRBV4-3
CDR3 length: 15
clone size: -

CDR3 DNA: TGTGCCAGCAGCCTCGTGGATACGGGAACGGGCGAGCAGTACTTC
CDR3 protein: CASSLVDTGTGEQYF
J gene: TRBJ2-7
D gene: -
V gene: TRBV7-8
CDR3 length: 15
clone size: -

CDR3 DNA: TGTGCCAGCAGCGGAGTAGCGGGAGGTCTAAGCTCCTACAATGAGCAGTTCTTC
CDR3 protein: CASSGVAGGLSSYNEQFF
J gene: TRBJ2-1
D gene: TRBD2
V gene: TRBV9
CDR3 length: 18
clone size: -

CDR3 DNA: TGTGCCAGCAGTGAAGTAGAAAGCAATCAGCCCCAGCATTTT
CDR3 protein: CASSEVESNQPQHF
J gene: TRBJ1-5
D gene: -
V gene: TRBV2
CDR3 length: 14
clone size: -

CDR3 DNA: TGTGCCAGCAGTCGGACAGGGACCGACGAGCAGTACTTC
CDR3 protein: CASSRTGTDEQYF
J gene: TRBJ2-7
D gene: TRBD1
V gene: TRBV5-4
CDR3 length: 13
clone size: few

CDR3 DNA: TGTGCCAGCAGTGCGTTCCTAGCGGGAGCAGCAGATACGCAGTATTTT
CDR3 protein: CASSAFLAGAADTQYF
J gene: TRBJ2-3
D gene: TRBD2
V gene: TRBV2
CDR3 length: 16
clone size: -

CDR3 DNA: TGTGCCAGCAGCTACTATTATTACTCGGGCACTGAAGCTTTCTTT
CDR3 protein: CASSYYYYSGTEAFF
J gene: TRBJ1-1
D gene: -
V gene: TRBV2
CDR3 length: 15
clone size: -

CDR3 DNA: TGCAGTGCTTTATACAATGAGCAGTTCTTC
CDR3 protein: CSALYNEQFF
J gene: TRBJ2-1
D gene: -
V gene: TRBV20-1
CDR3 length: 10
clone size: -

CDR3 DNA: TGTGCCATCAGTGGGGGGGAGACCCAGCCCCAGCATTTT
CDR3 protein: CAISGGETQPQHF
J gene: TRBJ1-5
D gene: -
V gene: TRBV10-3
CDR3 length: 13
clone size: -

CDR3 DNA: TGTGCCAGCAGCTTGACCTCAGACACTGAAGCTTTCTTT
CDR3 protein: CASSLTSDTEAFF
J gene: TRBJ1-1
D gene: -
V gene: TRBV5-4
CDR3 length: 13
clone size: few

CDR3 DNA: TGTGCCAGCAGCCCAGACAGAGCTAAAAACATTCAGTACTTC
CDR3 protein: CASSPDRAKNIQYF
J gene: TRBJ2-4
D gene: -
V gene: TRBV7-9
CDR3 length: 14
clone size: -

CDR3 DNA: TGTGCCAGCAGCCCTAGCGGGAAATCCTACGAGCAGTACTTC
CDR3 protein: CASSPSGKSYEQYF
J gene: TRBJ2-7
D gene: TRBD2
V gene: TRBV7-2
CDR3 length: 14
clone size: -

CDR3 DNA: TGTGCCATCAGTGGCCTGGTTGAGGGCGGCTACACCTTC
CDR3 protein: CAISGLVEGGYTF
J gene: TRBJ1-2
D gene: -
V gene: TRBV10-3
CDR3 length: 13
clone size: -

CDR3 DNA: TGTGCCAGCAGCTCCCTGGGGGAGGCTAGCGGAAATGAGCAGTTCTTC
CDR3 protein: CASSSLGEASGNEQFF
J gene: TRBJ2-1
D gene: TRBD2
V gene: TRBV11-3
CDR3 length: 16
clone size: -

CDR3 DNA: TGTGCCAGTAGTATTGGGGGAGGGCAGTTCTTC
CDR3 protein: CASSIGGGQFF
J gene: TRBJ2-1
D gene: -
V gene: TRBV19
CDR3 length: 11
clone size: -

CDR3 DNA: TGTGCCAGCAGCTTAGTAAGACTGGACTTTTACAATGAGCAGTTCTTC
CDR3 protein: CASSLVRLDFYNEQFF
J gene: TRBJ2-1
D gene: -
V gene: TRBV7-8
CDR3 length: 16
clone size: -

CDR3 DNA: TGTGCCAGCTTGGAGGGGGGGGCCACCCCCGAGCAGTACTTC
CDR3 protein: CASLEGGATPEQYF
J gene: TRBJ2-7
D gene: -
V gene: TRBV7-9
CDR3 length: 14
clone size: -

CDR3 DNA: TGTGCCAGCAGCTTCAGTGGACTAGCCGGCCCCAGGACAGATACGCAGTATTTT
CDR3 protein: CASSFSGLAGPRTDTQYF
J gene: TRBJ2-3
D gene: TRBD2
V gene: TRBV11-2
CDR3 length: 18
clone size: -

CDR3 DNA: TGTGCCAGCAGCTCGCCAGGGGCCGAGCAGTACTTC
CDR3 protein: CASSSPGAEQYF
J gene: TRBJ2-7
D gene: -
V gene: TRBV7-9
CDR3 length: 12
clone size: once

CDR3 DNA: TGCGCCAGCAGCCAATTGGCCGGGACAGGGACGGGGGAGCAGTACTTC
CDR3 protein: CASSQLAGTGTGEQYF
J gene: TRBJ2-7
D gene: TRBD1
V gene: TRBV5-1
CDR3 length: 16
clone size: -

CDR3 DNA: TGTGCCAGCAACCCTAGCTCCTACAATGAGCAGTTCTTC
CDR3 protein: CASNPSSYNEQFF
J gene: TRBJ2-1
D gene: -
V gene: TRBV28
CDR3 length: 13
clone size: -

CDR3 DNA: TGTGCCAGCTCCCTCTGGGGCGGGGGCTACGAGCAGTACTTC
CDR3 protein: CASSLWGGGYEQYF
J gene: TRBJ2-7
D gene: TRBD2
V gene: TRBV27
CDR3 length: 14
clone size: -

CDR3 DNA: TGTGCCAGCAGTTACGACCCCAGGGGGACCTACGAGCAGTACTTC
CDR3 protein: CASSYDPRGTYEQYF
J gene: TRBJ2-7
D gene: TRBD1
V gene: TRBV6-5
CDR3 length: 15
clone size: -

CDR3 DNA: TGTGCCAGCAGCTCCAGAGCGTACCAAGAGACCCAGTACTTC
CDR3 protein: CASSSRAYQETQYF
J gene: TRBJ2-5
D gene: -
V gene: TRBV11-3
CDR3 length: 14
clone size: -